This record covers a single T cell receptor beta chain. Its target is unknown. This entry comes from a study of coeliac disease. Study-level information: Without high-resolution HLA typing, biased TRBV7-2 usage was queried.

The ends were cut back, 4 bases at V and 6 bases at J, with 18 bases in the middle. Per the germline V gene, CDR1 is MGHRA and CDR2 is YSYEKL. This CDR3 has 15 amino acids. Notes on the study in general: Active celiac intraepithelial and lamina propria samples had lower TRB and TRG clonality than control samples.

Libraries were prepared by immunoSEQ multiplex PCR; TCRdb keeps only in-frame clonotypes and omits some of them. This repertoire shows 4,000 or so clones, approximately 58% found once; its top ten account for about 6%. The rearrangement links TRBV4-1 to TRBJ1-2; a possible D gene is TRBD1 (5 bases). The sequence derives from a man aged 65 to 85 without celiac disease. The sample consisted of lymphocytes from the gut lamina propria. CDR3 DNA: TGCGCCAGCAGCCGACCCCGGGAGGGGAAGGATGGCTACACCTTC. Translating it yields CASSRPREGKDGYTF.